This record looks at one T cell receptor (beta chain) sequence and its context. The junction departs from germline at one end; a sequencing error may be responsible. The sample comes from a study of CD8 T cells in Susac syndrome. RNA totalling roughly 0.5 to 1 ug underwent reverse transcription with random hexamers. Amplification of TCR beta CDR3 by immunoSEQ multiplex PCR spanned 54 Vbeta and 13 Jbeta. TCRdb re-derived calls from the immunoSEQ multiplex PCR reads in MiXCR, one entry per CDR3 protein. In the table there are 150,000 to 200,000 distinct CDR3 sequences, about 90% of which are singletons. Negative isolation yielded the CD8+ and CD4+ T cells, while FACS enriched the TEMRA cells. The sample taken for sequencing was CD4+ T cells from PBMCs. The TCR comes from a human donor in good health.

CDR3 region: CASSPLDRPNTGELFF. The CDR3 bases are TGTGCCAGCTCCCCACTAGACAGACCGAACACCGGGGAGCTGTTTTTT. The J gene is TRBJ2-2, the V gene TRBV18; D tentatively reads TRBD1 or TRBD2 (5 bases each). Germline assignment: CDR1 KGHSH and CDR2 LQKENI. This CDR3 region has 16 residues.